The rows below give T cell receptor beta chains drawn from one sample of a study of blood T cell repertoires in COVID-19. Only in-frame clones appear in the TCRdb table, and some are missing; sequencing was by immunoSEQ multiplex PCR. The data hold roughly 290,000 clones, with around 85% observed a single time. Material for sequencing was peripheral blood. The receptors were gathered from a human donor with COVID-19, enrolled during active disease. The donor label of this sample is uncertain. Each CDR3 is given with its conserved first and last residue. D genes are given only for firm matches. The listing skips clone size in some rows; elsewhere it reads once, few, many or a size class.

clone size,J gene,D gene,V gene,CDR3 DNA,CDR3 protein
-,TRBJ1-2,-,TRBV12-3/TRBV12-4,TGTGCCAGCAGTTTTGACTTTAACTATGGCTACACCTTC,CASSFDFNYGYTF
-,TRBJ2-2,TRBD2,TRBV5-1,TGCGCCAGCAGCTTAACTAGCGGGACCACCGGGGAGCTGTTTTTT,CASSLTSGTTGELFF
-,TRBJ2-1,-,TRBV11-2,TGTGCCAGCAGCTTTGGAGGGGAAGAGCAGTTCTTC,CASSFGGEEQFF
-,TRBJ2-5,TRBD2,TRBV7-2,TGTGCCAGCAGCACCTCCGGACTAGGGGTCGAGACCCAGTACTTC,CASSTSGLGVETQYF
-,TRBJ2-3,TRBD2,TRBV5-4,TGTGCCAGCAGCCCTGGGCGCTTCGCCGGGGGGGATACGCAGTATTTT,CASSPGRFAGGDTQYF
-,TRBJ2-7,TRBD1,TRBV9,TGTGCCAGCAGTGGGACCCACAGGGGAGCCGAGCAGTACTTC,CASSGTHRGAEQYF
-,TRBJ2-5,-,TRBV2,TGTGCCAGCAGGGTGGAGGTCCAAGAGACCCAGTACTTC,CASRVEVQETQYF
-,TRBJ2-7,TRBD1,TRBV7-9,TGTGCCAGCAGCTGGGGAGGTTGGCAGGGGGCTTACGAGCAGTACTTC,CASSWGGWQGAYEQYF
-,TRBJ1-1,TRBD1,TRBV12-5,TGTGCTAGTGGTCTAGAGACAGGGCAACCTTTCTTT,CASGLETGQPFF
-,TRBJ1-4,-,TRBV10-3,TGTGCCACCCAGCGGGAGGGGACGTATGGTAATGAAAAACTGTTTTTT,CATQREGTYGNEKLFF
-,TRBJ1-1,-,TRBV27,TGTGCCAGCAGTTTACAGCGGAACACTGAAGCTTTCTTT,CASSLQRNTEAFF
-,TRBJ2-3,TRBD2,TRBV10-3,TGTGCCATCTGGGAGGGCCCAAGCACAGATACGCAGTATTTT,CAIWEGPSTDTQYF
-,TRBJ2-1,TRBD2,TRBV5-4,TGTGCCAGCAGCCAGAGACTAGCGGGAGTTTTGGGCAATGAGCAGTTCTTC,CASSQRLAGVLGNEQFF
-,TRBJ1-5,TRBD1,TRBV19,TGTGCCAGTAGCGGGACAGGTAATCAGCCCCAGCATTTT,CASSGTGNQPQHF
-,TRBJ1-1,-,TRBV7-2,TGTGCCAGCAGCTTGGTGGGGGCGCAAACTGAAGCTTTCTTT,CASSLVGAQTEAFF
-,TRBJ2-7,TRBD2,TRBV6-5,TGTGCCAGCAGCATCGGGACTACCAGCTCCTACGAGCAGTACTTC,CASSIGTTSSYEQYF
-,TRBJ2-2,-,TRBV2,TGTGCCAGCAGTTCCTTCTCTACTGCGGTGGAGCTGTTTTTT,CASSSFSTAVELFF
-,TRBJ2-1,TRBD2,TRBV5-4,TGTGCCAGCAGCCTAGCGGGAGGGTTGTACAATGAGCAGTTCTTC,CASSLAGGLYNEQFF
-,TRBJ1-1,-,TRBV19,TGTGCCAGTAGTACGCAGGAGAACACTGAAGCTTTCTTT,CASSTQENTEAFF
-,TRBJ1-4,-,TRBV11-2,TGTGCCAGCAGCTTACGGGGGGTGGGTGAAAAACTGTTTTTT,CASSLRGVGEKLFF
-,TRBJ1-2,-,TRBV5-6,TGTGCCAGCAGCTTAGCCGAGGTTGTCTACACCTTC,CASSLAEVVYTF
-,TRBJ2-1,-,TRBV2,TGTGCCAGCAGAGGGACTCAACCAAATGAGCAGTTCTTC,CASRGTQPNEQFF
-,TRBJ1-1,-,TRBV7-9,TGTGCCAGCAGCTTAGCCGGGGAGGGGACTGAAGCTTTCTTT,CASSLAGEGTEAFF
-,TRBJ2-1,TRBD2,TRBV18,TGTGCCAGCTCGCCTATTCTAAGCGGGACCTACAATGAGCAGTTCTTC,CASSPILSGTYNEQFF
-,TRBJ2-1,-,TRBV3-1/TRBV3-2,TGTGCCAGCAGTCTGTCCTTGAGCTCCTACAATGAGCAGTTCTTC,CASSLSLSSYNEQFF
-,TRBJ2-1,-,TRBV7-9,TGTGCCAGCATAGAATTAGGAGGTAGTTACAATGAGCAGTTCTTC,CASIELGGSYNEQFF
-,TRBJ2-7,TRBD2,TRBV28,TGTGCCAGCAAGGGAGGGGCCCTTTACGAGCAGTACTTC,CASKGGALYEQYF
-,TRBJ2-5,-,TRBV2,TGTGCCAGCGTTGACTTTGAAGAGACCCAGTACTTC,CASVDFEETQYF
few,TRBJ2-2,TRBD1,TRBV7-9,TGTGCCAGCAGGAAGACAGGGGACACCGGGGAGCTGTTTTTT,CASRKTGDTGELFF
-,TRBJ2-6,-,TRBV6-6,TGTGCCAGCAGTCGACTATCCTTTAGGGGTGGCTCTGGGGCCAACGTCCTGACTTTC,CASSRLSFRGGSGANVLTF
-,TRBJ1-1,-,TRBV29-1,TGCAGCGTAAGAGGGAACACTGAAGCTTTCTTT,CSVRGNTEAFF
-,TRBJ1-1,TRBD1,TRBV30,TGTGCCTGGTCGGTTGGACAGGGAAACACTGAAGCTTTCTTT,CAWSVGQGNTEAFF
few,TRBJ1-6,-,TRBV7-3,TGTGCCAGCAGCTTAGACAGAAATTCACCCCTCCACTTT,CASSLDRNSPLHF
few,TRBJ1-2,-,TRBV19,TGTGCCAGTAGTATCGAGGCGGCTAACTATGGCTACACCTTC,CASSIEAANYGYTF
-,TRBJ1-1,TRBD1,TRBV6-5,TGTGCCAGCAGGGACGGGGGACAGGGGCGAGAAGCTTTCTTT,CASRDGGQGREAFF
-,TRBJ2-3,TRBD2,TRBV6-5,TGTGCCAGCAGTTACCGGACTAGCGGGAGCAGAAATACGCAGTATTTT,CASSYRTSGSRNTQYF
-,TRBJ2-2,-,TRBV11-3,TGTGCCAGCAGCTTAGGTGGAGGGGCGAACACCGGGGAGCTGTTTTTT,CASSLGGGANTGELFF
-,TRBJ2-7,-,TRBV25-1,TGTGCCAGCAGTGAATGGGGCCGGGACGAGCAGTACTTC,CASSEWGRDEQYF
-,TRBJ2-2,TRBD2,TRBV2,TGTGCCAGCAGTCAATATACTAGCGCCGGGGAGCTGTTTTTT,CASSQYTSAGELFF
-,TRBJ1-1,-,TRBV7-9,TGTGCCAGCAGACAGGACGGACCCTATACTGAAGCTTTCTTT,CASRQDGPYTEAFF